This T cell receptor (beta chain) was sequenced during a study of blood T cell repertoires in COVID-19. To note about this clone: Other DNA sequences in the same sample also yield this CDR3.

Only in-frame clones appear in the TCRdb table, and some are missing; sequencing was by immunoSEQ multiplex PCR. The repertoire holds approximately 40,000 clones, with 75% to 95% as singletons. Germline CDR1 reads SGHRS; CDR2 reads YFSETQ. The CDR3 consists of 14 residues. V was clipped by 2 bases and J by 1 base, with 9 bases between them. Sequencing was done on a sample of peripheral blood. The sequence was collected from a woman at least 80 years old with acute or convalescent COVID-19. The V call is TRBV5-1, the J call TRBJ1-1, with D perhaps matching TRBD1 (6 bases). This CDR3 reads CASSLQGGNTEAFF. CDR3 nucleotides: TGCGCCAGCAGCTTACAGGGTGGGAACACTGAAGCTTTCTTT.